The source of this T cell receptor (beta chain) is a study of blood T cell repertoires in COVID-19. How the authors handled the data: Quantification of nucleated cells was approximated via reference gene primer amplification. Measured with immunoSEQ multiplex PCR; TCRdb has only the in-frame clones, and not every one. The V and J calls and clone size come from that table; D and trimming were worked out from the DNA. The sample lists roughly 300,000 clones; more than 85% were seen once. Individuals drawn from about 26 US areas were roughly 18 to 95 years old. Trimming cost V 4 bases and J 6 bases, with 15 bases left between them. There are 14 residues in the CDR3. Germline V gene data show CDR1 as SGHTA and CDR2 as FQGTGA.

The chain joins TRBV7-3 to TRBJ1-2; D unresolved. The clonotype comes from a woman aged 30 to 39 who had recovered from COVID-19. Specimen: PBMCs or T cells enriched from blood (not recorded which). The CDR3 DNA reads TGTGCCAGCAGCTCCCCGGGGAGGGAGCATGGCTACACCTTC. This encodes CASSSPGREHGYTF.